These 13 T cell receptor beta chains were sequenced from one sample in a study of cytomegalovirus exposure and HLA in healthy donors. The PCR contained 60 Vbeta and 13 Jbeta primers. This table comes from immunoSEQ multiplex PCR, and its TCRdb copy is limited to in-frame clones, with some not included. The sample holds 80,000 to 95,000 clones, approximately 71% seen once. The sequencing input was PBMCs. These TCRs come from a woman under 30 in good health and CMV-seropositive.

V is TRBV10-3 and J is TRBJ1-6; D perhaps matches TRBD1 (6 bases). V was cut by 6 bases and J by 7 bases, with 16 bases left in between. The CDR3 spans 15 residues. CDR1 and CDR2 (germline): ENHRY, SYGVKD. The chain's CDR3 is CAISDGQLTNSPLHF. The CDR3 nucleotides read TGTGCCATCAGCGACGGACAGCTGACCAATTCACCCCTCCACTTT.

This clone was observed a few times. The sample holds other DNA sequences that translate to the same CDR3. This chain connects TRBV9 to TRBJ2-7; D gene ambiguous. The CDR3 is made up of 15 amino acids. CDR1 is SGDLS and CDR2 is YYNGEE in the germline V gene. V lost 4 bases, J lost 1 base, and 15 bases lay in between. CDR3 protein: CASSTQPSPSYEQYF. CDR3 coding DNA: TGTGCCAGCAGCACCCAACCGAGCCCATCCTACGAGCAGTACTTC.

This clone showed up just a few times. The V call is TRBV7-9, the J call TRBJ1-1; 7 nucleotides match TRBD1. After removal of 1 base from V and 3 bases from J, the junction contained 2 bases not matched to a gene. This CDR3 spans 14 amino acids. Germline V gene sequence: CDR1 SEHNR, CDR2 FQNEAQ (reference sequence). CDR3 sequence (DNA): TGTGCCAGCAGCTTAGGACAGGGAGACACTGAAGCTTTCTTT. Encoded protein: CASSLGQGDTEAFF. Full variable domain (missing parts from reference TRBV7-9 and TRBJ1-1): DTGVSQNPRHKITKRGQNVTFRCDPISEHNRLYWYRQTLGQGPEFLTYFQNEAQLEKSRLLSDRFSAERPKGSFSTLEIQRTEQGDSAMYLCASSLGQGDTEAFFGQGTRLTVV.

This clone came up a few times. The chain has TRBV15 and TRBJ2-7, with 7 nucleotides matching TRBD1. The germline CDR1 and CDR2 sequences are LNHNV and YYDKDF (reference sequence). V lost 0 bases to trimming and J lost 5 bases; unmatched junction nucleotides: 4. The CDR3 spans 14 residues. The CDR3, as DNA: TGTGCCACCAGCAGAGAACAGGGGTTCGACGAGCAGTACTTC. It codes for CATSREQGFDEQYF.

The rearrangement uses TRBV5-4 and TRBJ2-1; the match to TRBD1 covers 9 bases. The V gene end was trimmed by 2 bases and the J gene end by 15 bases; junction bases not matched to a gene: 6. Per the germline V gene, CDR1 is SGHNT and CDR2 is YYREEE (reference sequence). CDR3 length: 12 amino acids. The CDR3 protein is CASSLRGQGLFF. The CDR3 DNA is TGTGCCAGCAGCTTAAGGGGACAGGGTTTGTTCTTC.

This chain connects TRBV7-8 to TRBJ2-7, with D uncertain. Germline V gene lookup returns CDR1 SGHVS and CDR2 FQNEAQ. With 6 bases removed from V and 2 bases from J, the gap between germline ends came to 17 bases. The CDR3 is 15 amino acids. CDR3 DNA sequence: TGTGCCAGCAGTGGTGACCTACTACGTACCTACGAGCAGTACTTC. It codes for CASSGDLLRTYEQYF.

V usage is TRBV30 and J usage is TRBJ1-3; 10 nucleotides align to TRBD1. The CDR3 extends over 14 amino acids. Germline V CDR1 and CDR2: GTSNPN, SVGIG (reference sequence). Trimming took 5 bases from V and 0 from J; bases not matched to a gene: 1. As DNA, the CDR3 is TGTGCCTGGGACAGGGGGCTCTCTGGAAACACCATATATTTT. Residues: CAWDRGLSGNTIYF.

This chain uses TRBV7-6 with TRBJ2-1; no firm D call. V lost 2 bases and J lost 0, with 8 bases in between. The CDR3 is 15 amino acids. Germline loops: CDR1 SGHVS, CDR2 FNYEAQ. CDR3 protein: CASSLSGSSYNEQFF. The CDR3, as DNA: TGTGCCAGCAGCTTATCAGGCAGCTCCTACAATGAGCAGTTCTTC.

The chain combines TRBV28 with TRBJ2-7; D possibly corresponds to TRBD2 (5 bases). V was cut by 5 bases and J by 4 bases, with 9 bases left in between. The CDR3 is 12 residues long. The germline CDR1 and CDR2 sequences are MDHEN and SYDVKM. CDR3 in DNA: TGTGCCAGCAGTCCGGGGTGGTACGAGCAGTACTTC. Amino acid sequence: CASSPGWYEQYF.

This chain uses TRBV27 with TRBJ2-1; the match to TRBD1 covers 11 bases. Germline-derived CDR1 and CDR2 are MNHEY and SMNVEV (reference sequence). The V gene end was trimmed by 3 bases and the J gene end by 6 bases; junction bases not matched to a gene: 7. The CDR3 is made up of 16 amino acids. Written as DNA, the CDR3 is TGTGCCAGCAGTTTCATGGACAGGGGGCAAGGCAATGAGCAGTTCTTC. Amino acid sequence: CASSFMDRGQGNEQFF.

The CDR3 sequence: CASSFQNSPLHF. CDR3 in DNA: TGTGCCAGCAGTTTCCAGAATTCACCCCTCCACTTT. The rearrangement links TRBV28 to TRBJ1-6; D unresolved. The V end lost 3 bases, the J end lost 7 bases, and 4 bases lay between the germline ends. Germline assignment: CDR1 MDHEN and CDR2 SYDVKM. This CDR3 has 12 residues. The entire variable domain, with the rest obtained from reference TRBV28 and TRBJ1-6, is as follows: DVKVTQSSRYLVKRTGEKVFLECVQDMDHENMFWYRQDPGLGLRLIYFSYDVKMKEKGDIPEGYSVSREKKERFSLILESASTNQTSMYLCASSFQNSPLHFGNGTRLTVT.

The CDR3 nucleotides read TGTGCCAGTAGTCCGGGGGACCTGGGGGGGGAGACCCAGTACTTC. Its translation is CASSPGDLGGETQYF. The V gene is TRBV19, the J gene TRBJ2-5; 7 bases agree with TRBD2. The V and J ends lost 5 bases and 5 bases, in that order; junction bases with no gene match: 11. Germline assignment: CDR1 LNHDA and CDR2 SQIVND (reference sequence). The CDR3 has 15 residues. Drawing the rest from reference TRBV19 and TRBJ2-5, the complete variable domain is DGGITQSPKYLFRKEGQNVTLSCEQNLNHDAMYWYRQDPGQGLRLIYYSQIVNDFQKGDIAEGYSVSREKKESFPLTVTSAQKNPTAFYLCASSPGDLGGETQYFGPGTRLLVL.

The chain recombines TRBV7-9 with TRBJ1-1; TRBD1 aligns across 8 bases. This CDR3 has 16 residues. Germline V gives CDR1 SEHNR, CDR2 FQNEAQ (reference sequence). V was pared by 3 bases and J by 5 bases, with 11 bases of the junction left unmatched. This CDR3 is CASSLWTGRSGTEAFF. The CDR3 DNA reads as TGTGCCAGCAGCTTGTGGACAGGGAGGTCGGGAACTGAAGCTTTCTTT.